This is a list of T cell receptor beta chains from one sample in a study of Ad26.COV2.S vaccination and SARS-CoV-2 variants. Libraries were prepared by immunoSEQ multiplex PCR; TCRdb keeps only in-frame clonotypes and omits some of them. The sample shows roughly 680,000 clones, more than 70% of them seen only once. Sequencing was performed on peripheral blood, taken in a trial of Ad26.COV2.S vaccine versus placebo. The source is a person aged 18-65 years who received the Ad26.COV2.S COVID-19 vaccine or a placebo. The CDR3 runs from the conserved cysteine through the conserved F or W. Each record gives: CDR3 DNA, CDR3 protein, J gene, D gene, V gene, clone size. A D gene is named only where the DNA matches it firmly. Size values are once, few and many counts, or a class for expanded clones, and some rows have none.

DNA: TGCGCCAGCAGTCCCGCTAGGGAGACCCAGTACTTC
CDR3: CASSPARETQYF
J: TRBJ2-5
D: .
V: TRBV5-1
size: .

DNA: TGTGCCAGCTCAGTTGGGACCACAGATACGCAGTATTTT
CDR3: CASSVGTTDTQYF
J: TRBJ2-3
D: .
V: TRBV18
size: .

DNA: TGCGCCAGCAGCACCTACAGGGGTTTACCCTACGAGCAGTACTTC
CDR3: CASSTYRGLPYEQYF
J: TRBJ2-7
D: TRBD1
V: TRBV5-1
size: .

DNA: TGTGCCAGCAGTTTCGTGGGACATAATAATTCACCCCTCCACTTT
CDR3: CASSFVGHNNSPLHF
J: TRBJ1-6
D: .
V: TRBV6-5
size: .

DNA: TGTGCCAGCAAGGACAGTCAGAACACTGAAGCTTTCTTT
CDR3: CASKDSQNTEAFF
J: TRBJ1-1
D: .
V: TRBV6-6
size: .

DNA: TGTGCCTGGAGTGTAGGGGGGAGGAGATTTAGAAACATTCAGTACTTC
CDR3: CAWSVGGRRFRNIQYF
J: TRBJ2-4
D: .
V: TRBV30
size: once

DNA: TGTGCCAGCAGCAGCCCCACAGGGAACACTGAAGCTTTCTTT
CDR3: CASSSPTGNTEAFF
J: TRBJ1-1
D: .
V: TRBV21-1
size: .

DNA: TGTGCCAGCAGCCAAGACCCGACAGAGCTAGGCTACGAGCAGTACTTC
CDR3: CASSQDPTELGYEQYF
J: TRBJ2-7
D: .
V: TRBV4-2
size: .

DNA: TGTGCCAGCAGCTGGACGGCCGCCTACAATGAGCAGTTCTTC
CDR3: CASSWTAAYNEQFF
J: TRBJ2-1
D: .
V: TRBV7-9
size: once

DNA: TGCGCCAGCAGCATTGGACAAATCAGTGATACGCAGTATTTT
CDR3: CASSIGQISDTQYF
J: TRBJ2-3
D: .
V: TRBV5-1
size: .

DNA: TGTGCCAGCAGTTCTCGACAGGGAGCCCGGGAGCTGTTTTTT
CDR3: CASSSRQGARELFF
J: TRBJ2-2
D: TRBD1
V: TRBV6-6
size: .

DNA: TGTGCCAGCAGCTTAAACTCGGGTGGTGAAGCTTTCTTT
CDR3: CASSLNSGGEAFF
J: TRBJ1-1
D: .
V: TRBV11-3
size: once

DNA: TGTGCCAGCAGCCAAGGCCTTACAGGGACCCATAGCAATCAGCCCCAGCATTTT
CDR3: CASSQGLTGTHSNQPQHF
J: TRBJ1-5
D: .
V: TRBV3-1/TRBV3-2
size: .

DNA: TGTGCCAGCAGCCAAGCCAGCGGGGGCTACGAGCAGTACTTC
CDR3: CASSQASGGYEQYF
J: TRBJ2-7
D: TRBD2
V: TRBV3-1/TRBV3-2
size: few

DNA: TGCGCCAGCAGCTTGTCGCTAGCGGGCTACGAGCAGTACTTC
CDR3: CASSLSLAGYEQYF
J: TRBJ2-7
D: TRBD2
V: TRBV5-1
size: few

DNA: TGTGCCAGCAGCGCAACAGGGGTAGGGGCCAACGTCCTGACTTTC
CDR3: CASSATGVGANVLTF
J: TRBJ2-6
D: TRBD1
V: TRBV5-5
size: once

DNA: TGTGCCAGCAGCCCTCCGGGACAGCGCGGTTTCCCCCTCCACTTT
CDR3: CASSPPGQRGFPLHF
J: TRBJ1-6
D: TRBD1
V: TRBV13
size: .